This TCR beta chain was found in a study of circulating tumor DNA in untreated peripheral T-cell lymphoma. Whole-study findings and limits: Tumor-specific clonotypes: identified in around four fifths of patients, 86% of baseline tissues.

Measured with immunoSEQ multiplex PCR; TCRdb has only the in-frame clones, and not every one. This sample has roughly 10,000 clones; 82% occur once, and the top ten carry 2% to 2.5%. The germline V and J ends were trimmed by 7 bases and 0 bases, with 7 bases remaining between them. The CDR3 is made up of 13 amino acids. Germline loops: CDR1 LGHNT, CDR2 FRNRAP. Concerning this clone itself: Its target is not known.

The sequenced sample consisted of tumor tissue. This TCR was recovered from a human donor with peripheral T-cell lymphoma. V gene TRBV12-5 combines with J gene TRBJ2-1, with no clear D. CDR3 loop: CASDSNSYNEQFF. CDR3 DNA sequence: TGTGCTAGTGACAGTAACTCCTACAATGAGCAGTTCTTC.